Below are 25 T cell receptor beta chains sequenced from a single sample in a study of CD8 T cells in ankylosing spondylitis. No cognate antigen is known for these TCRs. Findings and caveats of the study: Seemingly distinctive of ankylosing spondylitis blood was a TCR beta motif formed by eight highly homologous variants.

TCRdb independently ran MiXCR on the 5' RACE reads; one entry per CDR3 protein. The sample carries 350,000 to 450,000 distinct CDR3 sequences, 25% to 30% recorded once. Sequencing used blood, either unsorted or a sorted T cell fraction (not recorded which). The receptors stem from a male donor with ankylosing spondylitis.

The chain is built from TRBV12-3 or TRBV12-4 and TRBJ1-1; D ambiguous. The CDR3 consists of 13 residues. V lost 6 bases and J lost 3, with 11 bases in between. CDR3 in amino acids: CASSLLADTEAFF. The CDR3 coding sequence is TGTGCCAGCAGCCTACTGGCGGACACTGAAGCTTTCTTT.

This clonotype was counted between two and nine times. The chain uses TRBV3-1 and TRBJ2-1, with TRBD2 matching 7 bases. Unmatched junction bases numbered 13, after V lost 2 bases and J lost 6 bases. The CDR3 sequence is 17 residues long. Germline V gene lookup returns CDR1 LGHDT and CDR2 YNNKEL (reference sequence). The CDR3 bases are TGTGCCAGCAGCCAAAGGATGAGCGGGGCTACGGTCAATGAGCAGTTCTTC. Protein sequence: CASSQRMSGATVNEQFF.

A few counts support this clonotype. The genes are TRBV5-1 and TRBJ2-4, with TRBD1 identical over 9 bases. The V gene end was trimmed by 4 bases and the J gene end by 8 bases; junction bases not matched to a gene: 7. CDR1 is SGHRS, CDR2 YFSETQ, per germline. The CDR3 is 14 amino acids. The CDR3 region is CASSQTGGEDIQYF. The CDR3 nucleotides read TGCGCCAGCAGCCAAACAGGGGGCGAAGACATTCAGTACTTC.

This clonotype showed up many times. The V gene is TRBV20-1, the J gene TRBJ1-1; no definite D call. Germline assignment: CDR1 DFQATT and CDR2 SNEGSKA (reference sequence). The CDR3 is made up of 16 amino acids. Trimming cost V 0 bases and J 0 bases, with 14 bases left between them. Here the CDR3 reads CSARDKLQPMNTEAFF. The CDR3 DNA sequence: TGCAGTGCTAGAGATAAATTACAGCCAATGAACACTGAAGCTTTCTTT.

CDR3 protein: CASSLTRGNTIYF. The CDR3 region has the DNA TGTGCCAGCAGTTTAACTCGTGGGAACACCATATATTTT. The chain recombines TRBV27 with TRBJ1-3; D ambiguous. Per germline, CDR1 MNHEY and CDR2 SMNVEV (reference sequence). This CDR3 is 13 amino acids long. The ends were cut back, 2 bases at V and 7 bases at J, with 9 bases in the middle.

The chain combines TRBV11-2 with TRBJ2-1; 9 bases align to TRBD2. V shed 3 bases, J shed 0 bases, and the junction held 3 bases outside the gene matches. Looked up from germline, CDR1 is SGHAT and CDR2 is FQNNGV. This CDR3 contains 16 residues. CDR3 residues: CASSFQRGASYNEQFF. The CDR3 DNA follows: TGTGCCAGCAGCTTCCAGCGGGGGGCCTCCTACAATGAGCAGTTCTTC.

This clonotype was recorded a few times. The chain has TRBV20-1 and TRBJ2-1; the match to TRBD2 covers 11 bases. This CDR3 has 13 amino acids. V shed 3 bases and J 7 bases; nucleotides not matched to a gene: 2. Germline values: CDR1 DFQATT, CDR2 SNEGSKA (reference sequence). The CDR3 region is CSARGLAENEQFF. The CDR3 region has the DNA TGCAGTGCTAGGGGACTAGCGGAAAATGAGCAGTTCTTC.

CDR3 DNA: TGTGCCAGCAGTTTGGGACAGCATAATTCACCCCTCCACTTT. It specifies CASSLGQHNSPLHF. This chain links TRBV27 with TRBJ1-6; 7 bases are shared with TRBD1. From germline, CDR1 is MNHEY and CDR2 SMNVEV (reference sequence). The CDR3 has 14 amino acids. V dropped 3 bases and J dropped 5; count of bases not matched to a gene: 1.

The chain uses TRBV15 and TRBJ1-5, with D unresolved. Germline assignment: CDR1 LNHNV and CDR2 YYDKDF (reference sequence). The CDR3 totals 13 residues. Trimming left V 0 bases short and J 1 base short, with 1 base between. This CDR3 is CATSRESNQPQHF. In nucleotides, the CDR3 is TGTGCCACCAGCAGAGAAAGCAATCAGCCCCAGCATTTT.

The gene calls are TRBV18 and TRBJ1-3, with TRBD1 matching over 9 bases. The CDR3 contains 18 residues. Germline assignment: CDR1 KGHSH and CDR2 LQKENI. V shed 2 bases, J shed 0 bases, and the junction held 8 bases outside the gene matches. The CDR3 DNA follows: TGTGCCAGCTCACCATCTGGGGACAGGGATCCCTCTGGAAACACCATATATTTT. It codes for CASSPSGDRDPSGNTIYF.

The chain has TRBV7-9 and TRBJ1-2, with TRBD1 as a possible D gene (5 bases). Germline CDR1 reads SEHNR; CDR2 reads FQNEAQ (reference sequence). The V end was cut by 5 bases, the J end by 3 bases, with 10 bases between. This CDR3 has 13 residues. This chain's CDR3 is CASSPGAYYGYTF. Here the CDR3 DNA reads TGTGCCAGCAGCCCCGGGGCCTACTATGGCTACACCTTC.

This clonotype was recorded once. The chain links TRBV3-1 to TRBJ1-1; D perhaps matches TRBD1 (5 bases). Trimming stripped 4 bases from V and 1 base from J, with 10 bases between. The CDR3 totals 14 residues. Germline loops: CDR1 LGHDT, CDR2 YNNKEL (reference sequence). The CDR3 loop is CASSRMGGNTEAFF. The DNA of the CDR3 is TGTGCCAGCAGCCGAATGGGGGGGAACACTGAAGCTTTCTTT.

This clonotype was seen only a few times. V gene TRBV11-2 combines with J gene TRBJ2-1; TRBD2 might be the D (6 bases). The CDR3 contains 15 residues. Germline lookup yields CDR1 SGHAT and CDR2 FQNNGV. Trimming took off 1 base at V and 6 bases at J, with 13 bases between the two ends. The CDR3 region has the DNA TGTGCCAGCAGCTTAGGCGGGACGCCCTTCAATGAGCAGTTCTTC. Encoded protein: CASSLGGTPFNEQFF.

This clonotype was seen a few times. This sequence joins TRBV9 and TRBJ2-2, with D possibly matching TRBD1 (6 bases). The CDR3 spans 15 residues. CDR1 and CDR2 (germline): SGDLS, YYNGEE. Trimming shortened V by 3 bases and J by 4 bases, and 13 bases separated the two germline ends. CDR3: CASSAGHYRTGELFF. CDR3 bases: TGTGCCAGCAGCGCGGGACACTATCGCACCGGGGAGCTGTTTTTT.

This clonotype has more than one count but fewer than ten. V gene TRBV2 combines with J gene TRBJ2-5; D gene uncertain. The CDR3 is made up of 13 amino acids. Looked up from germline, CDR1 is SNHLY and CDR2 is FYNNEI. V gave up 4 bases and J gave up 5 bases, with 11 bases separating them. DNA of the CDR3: TGTGCCAGCAGTGTACATACCGAGGAGACCCAGTACTTC. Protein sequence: CASSVHTEETQYF. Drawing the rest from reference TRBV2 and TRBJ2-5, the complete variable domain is EPEVTQTPSHQVTQMGQEVILRCVPISNHLYFYWYRQILGQKVEFLVSFYNNEISEKSEIFDDQFSVERPDGSNFTLKIRSTKLEDSAMYFCASSVHTEETQYFGPGTRLLVL.

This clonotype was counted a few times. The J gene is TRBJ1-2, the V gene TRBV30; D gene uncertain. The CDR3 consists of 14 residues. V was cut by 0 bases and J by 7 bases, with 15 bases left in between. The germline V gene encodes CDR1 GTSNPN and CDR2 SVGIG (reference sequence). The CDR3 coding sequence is TGTGCCTGGAGTGTTCGGCGGACCGGCGGTGGCTACACCTTC. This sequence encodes CAWSVRRTGGGYTF.

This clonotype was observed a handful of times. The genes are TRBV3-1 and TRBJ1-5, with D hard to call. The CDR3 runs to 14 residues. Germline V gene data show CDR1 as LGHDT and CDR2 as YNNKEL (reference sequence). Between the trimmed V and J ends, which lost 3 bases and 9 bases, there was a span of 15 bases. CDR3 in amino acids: CASSHGTLDGPQHF. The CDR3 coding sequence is TGTGCCAGCAGCCATGGCACCCTGGACGGGCCCCAGCATTTT.

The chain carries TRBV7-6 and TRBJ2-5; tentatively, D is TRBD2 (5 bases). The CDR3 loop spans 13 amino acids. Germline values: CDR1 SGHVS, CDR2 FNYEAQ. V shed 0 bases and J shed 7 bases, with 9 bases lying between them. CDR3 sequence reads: CASSLAVAGTQYF. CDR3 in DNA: TGTGCCAGCAGCTTAGCGGTGGCGGGGACCCAGTACTTC.

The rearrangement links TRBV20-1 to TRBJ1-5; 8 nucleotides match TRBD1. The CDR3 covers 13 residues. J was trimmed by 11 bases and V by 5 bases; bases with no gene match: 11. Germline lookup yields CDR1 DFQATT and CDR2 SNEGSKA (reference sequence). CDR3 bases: TGCAGTGCTTTTTACCAGGGGGCTCCAGCCCAGCATTTT. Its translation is CSAFYQGAPAQHF.

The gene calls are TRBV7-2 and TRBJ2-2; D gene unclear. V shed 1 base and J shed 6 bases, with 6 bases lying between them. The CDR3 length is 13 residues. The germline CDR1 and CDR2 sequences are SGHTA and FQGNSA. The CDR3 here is CASSLVSAGELFF. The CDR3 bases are TGTGCCAGCAGCTTAGTCTCCGCCGGGGAGCTGTTTTTT.

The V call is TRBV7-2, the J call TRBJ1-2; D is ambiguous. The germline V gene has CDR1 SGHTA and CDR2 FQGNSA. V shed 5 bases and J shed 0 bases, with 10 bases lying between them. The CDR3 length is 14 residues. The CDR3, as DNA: TGTGCCAGCAGCCAACAAGAGTCTAACTATGGCTACACCTTC. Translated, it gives CASSQQESNYGYTF.

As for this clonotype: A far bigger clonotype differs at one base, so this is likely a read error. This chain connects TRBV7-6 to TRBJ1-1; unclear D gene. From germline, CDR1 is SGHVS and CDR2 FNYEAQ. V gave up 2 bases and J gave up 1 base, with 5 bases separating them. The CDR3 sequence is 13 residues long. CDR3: CASSLHGNTEAFF. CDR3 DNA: TGTGCCAGCAGCTTACATGGGAACACTGAAGCTTTCTTT.

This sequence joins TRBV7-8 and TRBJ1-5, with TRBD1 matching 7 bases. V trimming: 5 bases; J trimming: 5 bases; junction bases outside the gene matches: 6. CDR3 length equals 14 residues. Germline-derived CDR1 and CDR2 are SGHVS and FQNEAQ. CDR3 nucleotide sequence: TGTGCCAGCAGCACTAAGGGGGCCGATCAGCCCCAGCATTTT. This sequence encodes CASSTKGADQPQHF.

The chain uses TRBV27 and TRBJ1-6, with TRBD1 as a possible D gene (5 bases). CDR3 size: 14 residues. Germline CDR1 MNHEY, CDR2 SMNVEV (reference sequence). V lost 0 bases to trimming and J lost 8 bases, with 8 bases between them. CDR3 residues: CASSLSGGDSPLHF. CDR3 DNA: TGTGCCAGCAGTTTATCGGGGGGAGATTCACCCCTCCACTTT.

This chain's CDR3 is CASSLERRGQPQHF. In DNA form, the CDR3 reads TGTGCCAGCAGCTTAGAGAGAAGGGGTCAGCCCCAGCATTTT. This rearrangement joins TRBV7-6 to TRBJ1-5; possible D gene TRBD1, 5 bases. This CDR3 has 14 amino acids. V was cut by 1 base and J by 6 bases, with 10 bases left in between. CDR1 is SGHVS and CDR2 is FNYEAQ in the germline V gene.